This T cell receptor beta chain comes out of a study of T cell repertoires in cytomegalovirus infection. Study summary: Alongside well-studied HLA-B-restricted CMV epitopes, recently identified HLA-C-restricted CMV epitopes were also used. Signatures in public TCR beta sequences pointed to both CMV infection and matching HLA type.

Concerning this clonotype itself: What it binds is not known.

This CDR3 contains 14 residues. Trimming took 0 bases from V and 4 from J, leaving 13 bases between them. Germline values: CDR1 DFQATT, CDR2 SNEGSKA (reference sequence). MiXCR, applied by TCRdb to the reads, yields one record per CDR3 protein. This sample has about 920,000 distinct CDR3 sequences; under 40% occur once, and the top ten carry roughly an eighth. This clonotype originated in a human donor in good health (CMV status not recorded). Some clones in this sample may be carry-over from other donors' samples. The chain links TRBV20-1 to TRBJ2-7; no definite D call. The sequences come from cultured CD8+ T cells from PBMCs, collected from culture after CMV antigen stimulation. CDR3 DNA sequence: TGCAGTGCTAGAGATAGGGTGGTTTGGTACGAGCAGTACTTC. This codes for CSARDRVVWYEQYF.